Listed below are T cell receptor beta chains from one sample, sequenced in a study of control samples from healthy donors and cancer patients. Sequenced by immunoSEQ multiplex PCR; TCRdb stores in-frame clones only, minus some. This table has tens of thousands of clones, under 90% appearing once. The sequenced sample consisted of blood. The receptors were sampled from a man in his fifties in good health. Each CDR3 is given with its conserved first and last residue. The order of the fields is D gene, V gene, J gene, CDR3 length, clone size, CDR3 protein, CDR3 DNA. D genes are given only for firm matches. Size is omitted from some rows. Given values are once, few, many or a class for expanded clones.

d_gene: TRBD1
v_gene: TRBV15
j_gene: TRBJ2-3
len: 17
abundance: -
CDR3aa: CATSRWGQGSTTDTQYF
CDR3nt: TGTGCCACCAGCAGGTGGGGACAGGGGAGTACCACAGATACGCAGTATTTT

d_gene: -
v_gene: TRBV25-1
j_gene: TRBJ1-2
len: 15
abundance: -
CDR3aa: CASTSRDTANYGYTF
CDR3nt: TGTGCCAGTACAAGCCGGGACACCGCTAACTATGGCTACACCTTC

d_gene: -
v_gene: TRBV7-6
j_gene: TRBJ2-5
len: 15
abundance: -
CDR3aa: CASSPWIEGIVTQYF
CDR3nt: TGTGCCAGCAGCCCCTGGATAGAGGGGATCGTGACCCAGTACTTC

d_gene: TRBD1
v_gene: TRBV4-2
j_gene: TRBJ2-2
len: 16
abundance: -
CDR3aa: CASSQVDRERTGELFF
CDR3nt: TGTGCCAGCAGCCAAGTAGACAGGGAGAGAACCGGGGAGCTGTTTTTT

d_gene: TRBD1
v_gene: TRBV3-1/TRBV3-2
j_gene: TRBJ1-2
len: 13
abundance: -
CDR3aa: CASGDSTTYGYTF
CDR3nt: TGTGCCAGCGGGGACAGCACCACATATGGCTACACCTTC

d_gene: TRBD1
v_gene: TRBV30
j_gene: TRBJ1-3
len: 15
abundance: -
CDR3aa: CAWVLDRALGSTIYF
CDR3nt: TGTGCCTGGGTCCTCGACAGGGCTCTCGGCAGCACCATATATTTT

d_gene: -
v_gene: TRBV5-1
j_gene: TRBJ1-4
len: 19
abundance: -
CDR3aa: CASSDYDRGRGATNEKLFF
CDR3nt: TGCGCCAGCAGCGATTATGATCGAGGGAGGGGCGCAACTAATGAAAAACTGTTTTTT

d_gene: TRBD1
v_gene: TRBV24-1
j_gene: TRBJ2-5
len: 15
abundance: -
CDR3aa: CATSDHGRRGETQYF
CDR3nt: TGTGCCACCAGTGATCATGGACGCAGGGGGGAGACCCAGTACTTC

d_gene: TRBD2
v_gene: TRBV7-2
j_gene: TRBJ2-2
len: 15
abundance: -
CDR3aa: CASRGLAGGQGELFF
CDR3nt: TGTGCCAGCAGGGGACTAGCGGGGGGCCAGGGGGAGCTGTTTTTT

d_gene: -
v_gene: TRBV3-1/TRBV3-2
j_gene: TRBJ2-7
len: 15
abundance: few
CDR3aa: CASSQGQPGQGEQYF
CDR3nt: TGTGCCAGCAGCCAAGGTCAGCCCGGTCAAGGCGAGCAGTACTTC

d_gene: TRBD1
v_gene: TRBV24-1
j_gene: TRBJ1-5
len: 16
abundance: -
CDR3aa: CATSETTGGSNQPQHF
CDR3nt: TGTGCCACCAGTGAGACGACAGGGGGAAGCAATCAGCCCCAGCATTTT

d_gene: -
v_gene: TRBV5-1
j_gene: TRBJ2-5
len: 12
abundance: -
CDR3aa: CASSLTQETQYF
CDR3nt: TGCGCCAGCAGCTTAACCCAAGAGACCCAGTACTTC

d_gene: TRBD2
v_gene: TRBV9
j_gene: TRBJ2-5
len: 15
abundance: -
CDR3aa: CASSVGGGAQETQYF
CDR3nt: TGTGCCAGCAGCGTAGGCGGGGGGGCTCAAGAGACCCAGTACTTC

d_gene: -
v_gene: TRBV12-3/TRBV12-4
j_gene: TRBJ2-5
len: 13
abundance: -
CDR3aa: CASSLQSVETQYF
CDR3nt: TGTGCCAGCAGTTTACAGAGCGTGGAGACCCAGTACTTC

d_gene: TRBD1
v_gene: TRBV11-1
j_gene: TRBJ1-1
len: 14
abundance: -
CDR3aa: CASSLGTGRTEAFF
CDR3nt: TGTGCCAGCAGCCTAGGGACAGGGAGGACTGAAGCTTTCTTT

d_gene: TRBD2
v_gene: TRBV2
j_gene: TRBJ2-5
len: 15
abundance: -
CDR3aa: CASSGLAESQETQYF
CDR3nt: TGTGCCAGCAGTGGGCTAGCGGAGTCCCAAGAGACCCAGTACTTC

d_gene: TRBD2
v_gene: TRBV6-6
j_gene: TRBJ2-3
len: 15
abundance: -
CDR3aa: CASSYRDYSTDTQYF
CDR3nt: TGTGCCAGCAGCTACCGGGACTACAGCACAGATACGCAGTATTTT

d_gene: -
v_gene: TRBV6-5
j_gene: TRBJ2-1
len: 11
abundance: -
CDR3aa: CASSSGAEQFF
CDR3nt: TGTGCCAGCAGTTCGGGGGCTGAGCAGTTCTTC

d_gene: TRBD1
v_gene: TRBV29-1
j_gene: TRBJ1-2
len: 14
abundance: -
CDR3aa: CSVEEYGTGVGYTF
CDR3nt: TGCAGCGTTGAAGAATATGGGACAGGGGTTGGCTACACCTTC

d_gene: TRBD2
v_gene: TRBV25-1
j_gene: TRBJ2-7
len: 14
abundance: -
CDR3aa: CASSSTGGGYEQYF
CDR3nt: TGTGCCAGCAGTAGCACGGGAGGGGGCTACGAGCAGTACTTC

d_gene: TRBD2
v_gene: TRBV7-9
j_gene: TRBJ2-1
len: 15
abundance: -
CDR3aa: CASSWTSGGAGEQFF
CDR3nt: TGTGCCAGCAGCTGGACTAGCGGGGGGGCCGGCGAGCAGTTCTTC

d_gene: TRBD1
v_gene: TRBV7-2
j_gene: TRBJ2-1
len: 15
abundance: -
CDR3aa: CASSLRGQRYNEQFF
CDR3nt: TGTGCCAGCAGCTTGAGGGGACAGAGATACAATGAGCAGTTCTTC

d_gene: TRBD1
v_gene: TRBV5-8
j_gene: TRBJ2-1
len: 16
abundance: -
CDR3aa: CASSLDWGQGANEQFF
CDR3nt: TGTGCCAGCAGCTTGGATTGGGGACAGGGGGCGAATGAGCAGTTCTTC

d_gene: -
v_gene: TRBV6-5
j_gene: TRBJ2-3
len: 12
abundance: -
CDR3aa: CASSRGADTQYF
CDR3nt: TGTGCCAGCAGTAGGGGGGCAGATACGCAGTATTTT

d_gene: -
v_gene: TRBV11-2
j_gene: TRBJ2-2
len: 13
abundance: -
CDR3aa: CASSLDRGGELFF
CDR3nt: TGTGCCAGCAGCTTAGATCGGGGCGGGGAGCTGTTTTTT

d_gene: -
v_gene: TRBV28
j_gene: TRBJ1-5
len: 15
abundance: -
CDR3aa: CASNPEGIGNQPQHF
CDR3nt: TGTGCCAGCAACCCGGAAGGGATCGGCAATCAGCCCCAGCATTTT

d_gene: TRBD1
v_gene: TRBV19
j_gene: TRBJ1-1
len: 13
abundance: medium-sized
CDR3aa: CASSRQGRTEAFF
CDR3nt: TGTGCCAGTAGCCGACAGGGGCGCACTGAAGCTTTCTTT

d_gene: -
v_gene: TRBV14
j_gene: TRBJ1-2
len: 14
abundance: -
CDR3aa: CASSQDYDFPGYTF
CDR3nt: TGTGCCAGCAGCCAAGATTACGACTTCCCCGGCTACACCTTC

d_gene: -
v_gene: TRBV14
j_gene: TRBJ1-3
len: 16
abundance: -
CDR3aa: CASSQVFGISGNTIYF
CDR3nt: TGTGCCAGCAGCCAAGTTTTCGGGATCTCTGGAAACACCATATATTTT

d_gene: -
v_gene: TRBV2
j_gene: TRBJ1-4
len: 14
abundance: -
CDR3aa: CASSFNPTNEKLFF
CDR3nt: TGTGCCAGCTCCTTTAACCCAACTAATGAAAAACTGTTTTTT

d_gene: -
v_gene: TRBV3-1/TRBV3-2
j_gene: TRBJ2-1
len: 12
abundance: -
CDR3aa: CASSHTRNEQFF
CDR3nt: TGTGCCAGCAGCCATACGAGGAATGAGCAGTTCTTC

d_gene: -
v_gene: TRBV5-1
j_gene: TRBJ1-1
len: 16
abundance: -
CDR3aa: CASSLGGRNLNTEAFF
CDR3nt: TGCGCCAGCAGCTTGGGCGGCAGGAACTTAAACACTGAAGCTTTCTTT

d_gene: TRBD1
v_gene: TRBV5-1
j_gene: TRBJ2-7
len: 18
abundance: -
CDR3aa: CASSLGVGGGDRGNEQYF
CDR3nt: TGCGCCAGCAGCTTGGGAGTAGGGGGTGGGGACAGGGGTAACGAGCAGTACTTC

d_gene: TRBD1
v_gene: TRBV5-6
j_gene: TRBJ1-2
len: 12
abundance: -
CDR3aa: CASSISSGQRTF
CDR3nt: TGTGCCAGCAGCATTAGCTCGGGACAGCGCACCTTC

d_gene: -
v_gene: TRBV7-6
j_gene: TRBJ1-1
len: 16
abundance: once
CDR3aa: CASSLGTGSSNTEAFF
CDR3nt: TGTGCCAGCAGTCTTGGGACCGGCAGCAGTAATACTGAAGCTTTCTTT

d_gene: -
v_gene: TRBV18
j_gene: TRBJ2-5
len: 13
abundance: -
CDR3aa: CASSPREWETQYF
CDR3nt: TGTGCCAGCTCACCACGGGAGTGGGAGACCCAGTACTTC

d_gene: TRBD2
v_gene: TRBV14
j_gene: TRBJ2-1
len: 16
abundance: -
CDR3aa: CASSPSGPSSYNEQFF
CDR3nt: TGTGCCAGCAGTCCTAGCGGGCCTAGCTCCTACAATGAGCAGTTCTTC

d_gene: -
v_gene: TRBV28
j_gene: TRBJ1-5
len: 16
abundance: -
CDR3aa: CASSLGATPDLEPQHF
CDR3nt: TGTGCCAGCAGTTTAGGGGCGACTCCCGATCTCGAGCCCCAGCATTTT

d_gene: -
v_gene: TRBV19
j_gene: TRBJ1-1
len: 14
abundance: -
CDR3aa: CASSLGILNTEAFF
CDR3nt: TGTGCCAGTAGCCTAGGGATATTGAACACTGAAGCTTTCTTT

d_gene: -
v_gene: TRBV11-2
j_gene: TRBJ2-2
len: 15
abundance: -
CDR3aa: CASSFQAANTGELFF
CDR3nt: TGTGCCAGCAGCTTCCAAGCAGCGAACACCGGGGAGCTGTTTTTT

d_gene: TRBD1
v_gene: TRBV7-9
j_gene: TRBJ1-6
len: 16
abundance: -
CDR3aa: CASSSDRVPYNSPLHF
CDR3nt: TGTGCCAGCAGCTCAGACAGGGTCCCCTATAATTCACCCCTCCACTTT

d_gene: -
v_gene: TRBV10-1
j_gene: TRBJ1-6
len: 17
abundance: -
CDR3aa: CASSESIASSYNSPLHF
CDR3nt: TGCGCCAGCAGTGAGTCGATCGCAAGCTCCTATAATTCACCCCTCCACTTT

d_gene: -
v_gene: TRBV19
j_gene: TRBJ2-2
len: 16
abundance: -
CDR3aa: CASSIFQGVGHGELFF
CDR3nt: TGTGCCAGTAGTATATTCCAGGGAGTAGGACACGGGGAGCTGTTTTTT

d_gene: -
v_gene: TRBV6-1
j_gene: TRBJ2-1
len: 14
abundance: -
CDR3aa: CASSEEVYYNEQFF
CDR3nt: TGTGCCAGCAGTGAAGAGGTCTACTACAATGAGCAGTTCTTC

d_gene: -
v_gene: TRBV5-1
j_gene: TRBJ1-4
len: 14
abundance: -
CDR3aa: CASSLAPTNEKLFF
CDR3nt: TGCGCCAGCAGCTTGGCCCCAACAAATGAAAAACTGTTTTTT

d_gene: -
v_gene: TRBV7-2
j_gene: TRBJ1-2
len: 14
abundance: -
CDR3aa: CASSLAGRGTGYTF
CDR3nt: TGTGCCAGCAGCTTAGCGGGCAGGGGAACCGGCTACACCTTC

d_gene: -
v_gene: TRBV27
j_gene: TRBJ2-1
len: 15
abundance: -
CDR3aa: CASSLEAGRYGEQFF
CDR3nt: TGTGCCAGCAGTTTAGAAGCAGGGAGGTATGGGGAGCAGTTCTTC

d_gene: -
v_gene: TRBV2
j_gene: TRBJ2-7
len: 16
abundance: -
CDR3aa: CASSVSWGGASYEQYF
CDR3nt: TGTGCCAGCAGTGTTTCTTGGGGGGGCGCGTCCTACGAGCAGTACTTC

d_gene: -
v_gene: TRBV6-1
j_gene: TRBJ1-2
len: 14
abundance: -
CDR3aa: CASSESNGDYGYTF
CDR3nt: TGTGCCAGCAGTGAAAGCAACGGCGACTATGGCTACACCTTC

d_gene: -
v_gene: TRBV28
j_gene: TRBJ2-3
len: 16
abundance: -
CDR3aa: CASSFPTSSSTDTQYF
CDR3nt: TGTGCCAGCAGTTTCCCGACATCATCTAGCACAGATACGCAGTATTTT

d_gene: -
v_gene: TRBV2
j_gene: TRBJ1-5
len: 15
abundance: once
CDR3aa: CASSEEQLSNQPQHF
CDR3nt: TGTGCCAGCAGTGAAGAACAGCTTAGCAATCAGCCCCAGCATTTT

d_gene: -
v_gene: TRBV5-4
j_gene: TRBJ2-5
len: 13
abundance: -
CDR3aa: CASRTQNQETQYF
CDR3nt: TGTGCCAGCAGAACCCAGAACCAAGAGACCCAGTACTTC